This T cell receptor beta chain emerged from a study of cytomegalovirus exposure and HLA in healthy donors. The PCR had 60 Vbeta and 13 Jbeta primers. Repertoires were generated with immunoSEQ multiplex PCR, while TCRdb's copy carries only in-frame clones and drops some. In the table there are tens of thousands of clones, over 65% of which are singletons. The study, taken as a whole, reports: TCR beta V- and J-gene trimming was later associated with a missense DCLRE1C variant.

Every donor was a healthy person donating bone marrow. The germline gives CDR1 SGHRS, CDR2 YFSETQ. Unmatched junction bases numbered 2, after V lost 0 bases and J lost 4 bases. The CDR3 has 14 residues. Notes on this clone: The antigen remains undetermined.

The sample consisted of PBMCs. This chain uses TRBV5-1 with TRBJ1-1; 8 bases are a match to TRBD1. This receptor was identified in a woman aged 40 to 50 in good health and CMV-seropositive. The CDR3 here is CASSLGQGATEAFF. Written as DNA, the CDR3 is TGCGCCAGCAGCTTGGGGCAGGGGGCCACTGAAGCTTTCTTT.